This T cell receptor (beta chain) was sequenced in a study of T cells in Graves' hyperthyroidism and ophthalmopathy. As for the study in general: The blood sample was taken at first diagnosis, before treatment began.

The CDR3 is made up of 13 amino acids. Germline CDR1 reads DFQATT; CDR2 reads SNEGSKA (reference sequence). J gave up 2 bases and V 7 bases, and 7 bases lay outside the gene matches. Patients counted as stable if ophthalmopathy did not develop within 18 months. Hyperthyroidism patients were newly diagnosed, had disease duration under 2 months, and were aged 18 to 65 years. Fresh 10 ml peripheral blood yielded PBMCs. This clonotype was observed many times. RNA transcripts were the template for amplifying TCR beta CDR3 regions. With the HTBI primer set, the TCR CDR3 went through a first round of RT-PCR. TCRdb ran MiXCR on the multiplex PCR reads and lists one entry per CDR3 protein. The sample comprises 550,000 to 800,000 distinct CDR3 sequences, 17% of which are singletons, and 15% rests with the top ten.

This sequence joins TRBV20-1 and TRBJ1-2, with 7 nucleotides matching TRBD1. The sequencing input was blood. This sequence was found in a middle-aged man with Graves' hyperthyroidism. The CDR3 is CSVNLQGNYGYTF. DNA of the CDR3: TGCAGTGTTAACTTACAGGGGAACTATGGCTACACCTTC.